A single TCR beta chain is shown here with its context. Data came from immunoSEQ multiplex PCR; TCRdb stores just in-frame clones and leaves some out. The table includes 90,000 or so clones, under 95% detected once. The CDR3 covers 15 residues. The germline V gene has CDR1 SNHLY and CDR2 FYNNEI. The V gene lost 4 bases and the J gene lost 0 bases, with 10 bases spanning the gap. The entry originates in a study of T cell changes during pregnancy in multiple sclerosis. The sample consisted of peripheral blood, taken before pregnancy. This sequence joins TRBV2 and TRBJ1-5; D is perhaps TRBD1 (5 bases). This TCR was recovered from a female donor with multiple sclerosis, enrolled in a pregnancy study. CDR3 nucleotide sequence: TGTGCCAGCAGTGCAGGGCCCTATAGCAATCAGCCCCAGCATTTT. Protein product: CASSAGPYSNQPQHF.